This TCR beta chain was captured by sequencing in a study of glioma-infiltrating T cells. CDR3 length equals 16 residues. V dropped 3 bases and J dropped 4 bases, with 17 bases sitting between them. Per germline, CDR1 LNHDA and CDR2 SQIVND (reference sequence). TCR alpha and beta CDR3 regions were amplified from RNA using iRepertoire nested multiplex PCR. Using its own MiXCR run on the multiplex PCR reads, TCRdb lists one record per CDR3 protein. The table lists around 350,000 distinct CDR3 sequences, 35% to 45% of them singletons, with around 12% in the top ten. Sequencing was performed on glioma tissue, nonneoplastic brain tissue, or PBMCs (not recorded which). The source is a human donor with low-grade glioma or glioblastoma, undergoing nonglioma brain surgery, or in good health (not recorded which). This sequence joins TRBV19 and TRBJ2-3; perhaps D is TRBD1 or TRBD2 (5 bases each). The CDR3 DNA follows: TGTGCCAGTAGTATCACGGGGCGTCCCCGGTCAGATACGCAGTATTTT. As protein: CASSITGRPRSDTQYF. Full variable domain (missing parts from reference TRBV19 and TRBJ2-3): DGGITQSPKYLFRKEGQNVTLSCEQNLNHDAMYWYRQDPGQGLRLIYYSQIVNDFQKGDIAEGYSVSREKKESFPLTVTSAQKNPTAFYLCASSITGRPRSDTQYFGPGTRLTVL.